The clone carrying this T cell receptor (beta chain) showed up just once. The record originates from a study of T cell responses to AZD1222 COVID-19 vaccine. Germline CDR1 ENHRY, CDR2 SYGVKD. CDR3 size: 16 residues. Trimming cost V 8 bases and J 1 base; bases outside gene matches: 7. Sequencing used immunoSEQ multiplex PCR; TCRdb keeps in-frame clones, though not all of them. Of roughly 100,000 clones listed, around nine tenths are singletons. This chain connects TRBV10-3 to TRBJ2-1, with TRBD2 matching 11 bases. This TCR was recovered from an adult in good health. Sequenced here: peripheral blood, sampled on day 0 of AZD1222 vaccination. CDR3 sequence (DNA): TGTGCCATCTCGGGACTAGCGGATCTATCCTACAATGAGCAGTTCTTC. This codes for CAISGLADLSYNEQFF.